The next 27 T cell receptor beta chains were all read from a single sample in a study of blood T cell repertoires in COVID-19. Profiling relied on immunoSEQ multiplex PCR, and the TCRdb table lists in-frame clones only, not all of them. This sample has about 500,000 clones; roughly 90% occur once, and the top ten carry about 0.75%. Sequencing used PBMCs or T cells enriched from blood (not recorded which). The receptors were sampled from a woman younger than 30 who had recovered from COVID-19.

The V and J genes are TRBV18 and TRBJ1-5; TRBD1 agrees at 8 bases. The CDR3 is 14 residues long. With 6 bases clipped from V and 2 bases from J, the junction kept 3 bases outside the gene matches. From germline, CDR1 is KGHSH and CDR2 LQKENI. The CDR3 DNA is TGTGCCAGCTCGTCGACAGGGGGCAATCAGCCCCAGCATTTT. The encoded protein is CASSSTGGNQPQHF. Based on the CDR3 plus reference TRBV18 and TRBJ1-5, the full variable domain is NAGVMQNPRHLVRRRGQEARLRCSPMKGHSHVYWYRQLPEEGLKFMVYLQKENIIDESGMPKERFSAEFPKEGPSILRIQQVVRGDSAAYFCASSSTGGNQPQHFGDGTRLSIL.

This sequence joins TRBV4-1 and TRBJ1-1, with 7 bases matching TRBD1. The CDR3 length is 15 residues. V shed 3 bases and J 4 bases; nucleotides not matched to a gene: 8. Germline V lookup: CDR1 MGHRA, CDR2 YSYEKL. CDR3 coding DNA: TGCGCCAGCAGCCAGACGAATCAGGGGGGCACTGAAGCTTTCTTT. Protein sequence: CASSQTNQGGTEAFF.

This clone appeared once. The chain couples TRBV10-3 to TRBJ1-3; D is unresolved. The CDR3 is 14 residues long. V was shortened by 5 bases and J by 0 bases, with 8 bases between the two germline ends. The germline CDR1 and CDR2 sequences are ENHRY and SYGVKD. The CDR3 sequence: CAISNTVSGNTIYF. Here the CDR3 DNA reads TGTGCCATCAGTAATACGGTCTCTGGAAACACCATATATTTT.

CDR3 nucleotides: TGTGCCAGCAGCCAAGCGGGTGCAACTAATGAAAAACTGTTTTTT. Translated, it gives CASSQAGATNEKLFF. J is TRBJ1-4 and V is TRBV14; no clear D gene. This CDR3 is built from 15 residues. Germline assignment: CDR1 SGHDN and CDR2 FVKESK. V gave up 1 base and J gave up 0 bases, with 6 bases separating them.

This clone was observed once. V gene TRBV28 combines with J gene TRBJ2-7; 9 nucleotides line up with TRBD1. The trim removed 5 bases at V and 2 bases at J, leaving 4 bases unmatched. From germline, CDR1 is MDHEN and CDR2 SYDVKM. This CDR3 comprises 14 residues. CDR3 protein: CASSPWTGAYEQYF. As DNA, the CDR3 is TGTGCCAGCAGTCCTTGGACAGGGGCCTACGAGCAGTACTTC.

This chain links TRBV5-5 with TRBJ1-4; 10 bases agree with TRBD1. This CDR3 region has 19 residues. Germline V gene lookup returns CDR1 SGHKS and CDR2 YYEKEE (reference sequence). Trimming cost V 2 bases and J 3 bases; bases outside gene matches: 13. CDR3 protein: CASSFRNRDRGNPNEKLFF. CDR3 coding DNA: TGTGCCAGCAGCTTTAGGAACCGGGACAGGGGAAACCCTAATGAAAAACTGTTTTTT.

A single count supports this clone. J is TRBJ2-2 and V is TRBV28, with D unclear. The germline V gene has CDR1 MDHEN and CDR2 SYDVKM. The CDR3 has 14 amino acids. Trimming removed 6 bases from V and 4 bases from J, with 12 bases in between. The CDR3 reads CASRLGRVTGELFF. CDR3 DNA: TGTGCCAGCAGATTGGGTCGGGTCACCGGGGAGCTGTTTTTT.

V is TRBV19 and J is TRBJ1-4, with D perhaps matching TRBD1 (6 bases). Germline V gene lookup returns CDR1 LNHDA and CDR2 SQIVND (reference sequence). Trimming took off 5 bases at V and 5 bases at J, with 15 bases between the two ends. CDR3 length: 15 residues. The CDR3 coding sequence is TGTGCCAGTAGTGCTCAGACAGGAGGCAATGAAAAACTGTTTTTT. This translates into CASSAQTGGNEKLFF.

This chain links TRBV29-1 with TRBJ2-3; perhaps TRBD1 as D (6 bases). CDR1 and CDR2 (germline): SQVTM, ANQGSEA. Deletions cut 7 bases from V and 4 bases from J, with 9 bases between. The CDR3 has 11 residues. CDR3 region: CSGGGSDTQYF. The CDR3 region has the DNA TGCAGCGGAGGGGGATCAGATACGCAGTATTTT.

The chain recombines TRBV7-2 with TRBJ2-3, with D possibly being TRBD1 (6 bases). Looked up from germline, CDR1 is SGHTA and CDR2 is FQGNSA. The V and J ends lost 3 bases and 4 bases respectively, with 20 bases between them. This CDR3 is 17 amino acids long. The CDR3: CASSFPQGGRASDTQYF. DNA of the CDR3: TGTGCCAGCAGCTTTCCCCAAGGGGGTAGAGCGTCAGATACGCAGTATTTT.

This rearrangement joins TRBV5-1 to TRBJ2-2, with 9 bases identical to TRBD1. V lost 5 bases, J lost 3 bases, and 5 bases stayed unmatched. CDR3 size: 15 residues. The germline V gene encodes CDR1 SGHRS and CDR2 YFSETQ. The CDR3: CASSPDRGYTGELFF. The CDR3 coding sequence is TGCGCCAGCAGTCCGGACAGGGGCTACACCGGGGAGCTGTTTTTT.

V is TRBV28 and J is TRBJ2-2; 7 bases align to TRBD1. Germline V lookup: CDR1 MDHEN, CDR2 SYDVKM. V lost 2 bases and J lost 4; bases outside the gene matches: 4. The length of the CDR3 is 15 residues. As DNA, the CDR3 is TGTGCCAGCAGTTTAGGGGACAGAGCCACCGGGGAGCTGTTTTTT. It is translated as CASSLGDRATGELFF.

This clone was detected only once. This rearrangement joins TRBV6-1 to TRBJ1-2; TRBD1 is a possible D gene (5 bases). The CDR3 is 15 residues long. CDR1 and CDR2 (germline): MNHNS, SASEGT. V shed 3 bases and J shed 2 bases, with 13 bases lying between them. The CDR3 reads CASSDPRGRNYGYTF. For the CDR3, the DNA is TGTGCCAGCAGTGATCCGCGGGGCCGGAACTATGGCTACACCTTC.

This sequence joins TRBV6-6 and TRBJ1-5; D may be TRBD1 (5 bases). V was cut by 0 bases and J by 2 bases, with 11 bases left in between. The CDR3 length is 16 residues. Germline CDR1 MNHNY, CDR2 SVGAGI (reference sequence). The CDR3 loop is CASSYSGETGNQPQHF. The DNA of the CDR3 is TGTGCCAGCAGTTACTCAGGGGAAACAGGCAATCAGCCCCAGCATTTT.

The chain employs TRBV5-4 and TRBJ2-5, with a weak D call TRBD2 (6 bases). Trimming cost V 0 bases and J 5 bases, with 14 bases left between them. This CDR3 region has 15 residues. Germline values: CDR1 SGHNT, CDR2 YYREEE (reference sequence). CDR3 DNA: TGTGCCAGCAGCTTGGGAGGGGCAGGGAGGGAGACCCAGTACTTC. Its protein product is CASSLGGAGRETQYF.

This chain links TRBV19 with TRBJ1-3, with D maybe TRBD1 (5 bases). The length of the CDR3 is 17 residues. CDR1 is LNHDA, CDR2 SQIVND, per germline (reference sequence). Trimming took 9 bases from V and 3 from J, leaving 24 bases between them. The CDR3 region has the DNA TGTGCCAGCAGCCTCTCCGGGACCGAGGGAGGTGGAAACACCATATATTTT. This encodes CASSLSGTEGGGNTIYF.

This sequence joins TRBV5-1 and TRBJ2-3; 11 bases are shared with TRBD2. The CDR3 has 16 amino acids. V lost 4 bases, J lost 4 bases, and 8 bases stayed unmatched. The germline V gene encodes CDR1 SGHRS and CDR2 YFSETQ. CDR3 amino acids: CASSLGGTSGADTQYF. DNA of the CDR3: TGCGCCAGCAGCCTGGGGGGGACTAGCGGCGCAGATACGCAGTATTTT.

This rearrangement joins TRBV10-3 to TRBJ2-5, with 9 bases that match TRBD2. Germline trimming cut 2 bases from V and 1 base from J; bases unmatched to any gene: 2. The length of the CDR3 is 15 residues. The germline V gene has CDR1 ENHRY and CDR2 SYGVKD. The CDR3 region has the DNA TGTGCCATCAGTGAGCGGCGGGGGGGCCAAGAGACCCAGTACTTC. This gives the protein CAISERRGGQETQYF.

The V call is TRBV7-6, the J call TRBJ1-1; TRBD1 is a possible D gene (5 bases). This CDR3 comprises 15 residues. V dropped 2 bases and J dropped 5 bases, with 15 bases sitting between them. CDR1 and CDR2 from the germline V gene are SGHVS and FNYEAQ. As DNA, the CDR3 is TGTGCCAGCAGCTTATCGGGGGGTGGAGGAACTGAAGCTTTCTTT. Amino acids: CASSLSGGGGTEAFF.

The CDR3 coding sequence is TGTGCCAGTAGTATACGGGAAGGTAGCACTGAAGCTTTCTTT. Protein product: CASSIREGSTEAFF. This chain connects TRBV19 to TRBJ1-1; the D is unclear. V was shortened by 2 bases and J by 4 bases, with 11 bases between the two germline ends. The germline V gene encodes CDR1 LNHDA and CDR2 SQIVND (reference sequence). This CDR3 contains 14 residues. Full variable domain (rest looked up from reference TRBV19 and TRBJ1-1): DGGITQSPKYLFRKEGQNVTLSCEQNLNHDAMYWYRQDPGQGLRLIYYSQIVNDFQKGDIAEGYSVSREKKESFPLTVTSAQKNPTAFYLCASSIREGSTEAFFGQGTRLTVV.

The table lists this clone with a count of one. The CDR3, as DNA: TGTGCCAGCAGTTTGCAACAGGGCCGGGAGACCCAGTACTTC. It is translated as CASSLQQGRETQYF. The chain couples TRBV28 to TRBJ2-5; perhaps TRBD1 as D (6 bases). This CDR3 contains 14 residues. The V gene lost 3 bases and the J gene lost 5 bases, with 13 bases spanning the gap. Germline lookup yields CDR1 MDHEN and CDR2 SYDVKM.

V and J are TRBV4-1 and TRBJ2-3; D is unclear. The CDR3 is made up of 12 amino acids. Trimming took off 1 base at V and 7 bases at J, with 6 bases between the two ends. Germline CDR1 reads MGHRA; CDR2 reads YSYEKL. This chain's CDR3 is CASSQVVHTQYF. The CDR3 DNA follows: TGCGCCAGCAGCCAAGTAGTACATACGCAGTATTTT.

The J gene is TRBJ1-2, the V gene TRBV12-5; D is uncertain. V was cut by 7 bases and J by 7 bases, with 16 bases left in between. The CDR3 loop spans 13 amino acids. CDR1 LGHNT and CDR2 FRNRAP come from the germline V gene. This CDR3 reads CASVPSGSPGYTF. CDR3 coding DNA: TGTGCTAGTGTTCCCTCCGGGTCCCCTGGCTACACCTTC.

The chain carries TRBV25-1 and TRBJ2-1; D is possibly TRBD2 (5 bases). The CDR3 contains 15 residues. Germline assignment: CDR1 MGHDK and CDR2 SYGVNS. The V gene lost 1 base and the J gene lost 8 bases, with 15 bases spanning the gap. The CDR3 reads CASSEWKGMGDEQFF. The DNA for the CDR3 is TGTGCCAGCAGTGAATGGAAGGGAATGGGAGATGAGCAGTTCTTC.

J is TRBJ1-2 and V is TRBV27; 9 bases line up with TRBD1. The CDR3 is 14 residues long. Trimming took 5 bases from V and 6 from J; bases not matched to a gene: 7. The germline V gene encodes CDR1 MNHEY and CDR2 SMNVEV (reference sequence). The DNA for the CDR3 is TGTGCCAGCAGTCGGGACAGGGTGGGCGATGGCTACACCTTC. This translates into CASSRDRVGDGYTF.

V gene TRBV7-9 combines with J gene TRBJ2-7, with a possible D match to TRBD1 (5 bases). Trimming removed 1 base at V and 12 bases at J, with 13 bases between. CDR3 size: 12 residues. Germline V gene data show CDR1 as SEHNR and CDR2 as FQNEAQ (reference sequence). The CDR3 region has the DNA TGTGCCAGCAGCTTAGGGGGCCTCCGTTTGTACTTC. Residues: CASSLGGLRLYF.

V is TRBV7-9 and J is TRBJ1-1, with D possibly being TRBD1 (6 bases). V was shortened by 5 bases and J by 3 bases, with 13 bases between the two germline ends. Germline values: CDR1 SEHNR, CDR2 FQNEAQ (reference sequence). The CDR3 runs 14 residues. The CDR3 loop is CASSPGDWHTEAFF. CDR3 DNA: TGTGCCAGCAGCCCAGGGGATTGGCACACTGAAGCTTTCTTT.